The clone carrying this T cell receptor (beta chain) was counted a single time. Antigen: not known. The sample belongs to a study of graft-versus-host responses after intestinal transplantation. Study results and caveats: The study associated peak circulating GvH clone levels with early post-transplant HvG declines. Researchers found GvH clones in recipient marrow, and some showed up first in ileum or blood.

Some clones are missing from TCRdb's copy, which holds only in-frame ones; the method was immunoSEQ multiplex PCR. Of fewer than 85,000 clones detected, roughly 94% appear once; the ten largest clones hold around 0.57%. V lost 1 base and J lost 7; bases outside the gene matches: 5. Germline loops: CDR1 LGHNA, CDR2 YNFKEQ. This CDR3 has 16 residues. The chain links TRBV4-2 to TRBJ2-1, with 12 bases fitting TRBD2. The sequencing here drew on unstimulated CD8+ T cells sorted from spleen or lymph node cells, taken before intestinal transplant. The clonotype comes from a human donor who received an intestinal transplant. The CDR3: CASSQVSLAGGNEQFF. CDR3 DNA sequence: TGTGCCAGCAGCCAAGTTTCTCTAGCGGGAGGGAATGAGCAGTTCTTC.